The subject of this entry is one T cell receptor (beta chain). The data derive from a study of blood T cell repertoires in COVID-19. Overall study context: Some COVID-19 samples were acute and others convalescent; all came from the United States, Italy and Spain.

Profiled with immunoSEQ multiplex PCR; TCRdb holds only in-frame clones, not every one. Of over 110,000 clones in the sample, about 76% were seen once. Germline V gene data show CDR1 as ENHRY and CDR2 as SYGVKD. The CDR3 totals 15 residues. V was cut by 6 bases and J by 0 bases, with 11 bases left in between. The source of this sequence is a human donor in a cohort sampled during active COVID-19. The chain recombines TRBV10-3 with TRBJ2-2; D might be TRBD2 (6 bases). Sequenced material: peripheral blood. The CDR3 bases are TGTGCCATCAGCCGGGGAGGTCCGAACACCGGGGAGCTGTTTTTT. It codes for CAISRGGPNTGELFF.